This passage covers 20 T cell receptor beta chains from one sample sequenced in a study of blood T cell repertoires in COVID-19. The method was immunoSEQ multiplex PCR; TCRdb's version includes in-frame clones alone and lacks a portion of them. The sample carries approximately 190,000 clones, 84% recorded once. Sample: peripheral blood. Receptor source: a human donor in a cohort sampled during active COVID-19.

This chain uses TRBV3-1 (or the pseudogene TRBV3-2) with TRBJ1-3, with a weak D call TRBD1 (5 bases). Trimming stripped 3 bases from V and 7 bases from J, with 13 bases between. Per the germline V gene, CDR1 is LGHDT and CDR2 is YNNKEL (reference sequence). This CDR3 is 14 amino acids long. CDR3 sequence: CASSQSGSGNTIYF. The CDR3, as DNA: TGTGCCAGCAGCCAGTCAGGCTCAGGGAACACCATATATTTT.

V gene TRBV28 combines with J gene TRBJ1-5, with 9 bases aligning to TRBD1. The V gene's germline CDR1 is MDHEN and CDR2 SYDVKM. The V gene end was trimmed by 7 bases and the J gene end by 7 bases; junction bases not matched to a gene: 8. The CDR3 contains 14 residues. CDR3 protein: CASNQDRGSQPQHF. The CDR3 DNA follows: TGTGCCAGCAATCAGGACAGGGGCTCCCAGCCCCAGCATTTT.

The gene calls are TRBV29-1 and TRBJ1-1; 9 nucleotides match TRBD1. Trimming took 5 bases from V and 1 from J; bases not matched to a gene: 5. Per germline, CDR1 SQVTM and CDR2 ANQGSEA. The length of the CDR3 is 14 residues. CDR3 in amino acids: CSVLGDRANTEAFF. The CDR3 nucleotides are TGCAGCGTTTTGGGGGACAGGGCGAACACTGAAGCTTTCTTT.

The chain has TRBV12-3 or TRBV12-4 and TRBJ1-5; D is perhaps TRBD1 (5 bases). The CDR3 loop spans 13 amino acids. V dropped 5 bases and J dropped 7 bases, with 12 bases sitting between them. CDR3 nucleotide sequence: TGTGCCAGCAGTGAAAGACAGTCCCAGCCCCAGCATTTT. The encoded protein is CASSERQSQPQHF.

This chain connects TRBV6-4 to TRBJ2-2, with D possibly being TRBD2 (5 bases). V dropped 4 bases and J dropped 8 bases, with 14 bases sitting between them. CDR1 is MRHNA and CDR2 is SNTAGT in the germline V gene. This CDR3 comprises 14 residues. CDR3: CASSASPGEGELFF. The CDR3 DNA reads as TGTGCCAGCAGTGCCTCCCCCGGGGAGGGGGAGCTGTTTTTT.

The chain joins TRBV5-1 to TRBJ1-3, with TRBD1 as a possible D gene (6 bases). The V and J ends lost 4 bases and 3 bases respectively, with 14 bases between them. CDR1 is SGHRS and CDR2 is YFSETQ in the germline V gene. The CDR3 covers 15 residues. CDR3 region: CASSTQGIGGNTIYF. CDR3 nucleotide sequence: TGCGCCAGCAGCACGCAGGGGATAGGTGGAAACACCATATATTTT.

The chain combines TRBV5-4 with TRBJ2-1; D unclear. V was pared by 9 bases and J by 6 bases, with 13 bases between. This CDR3 comprises 12 residues. Per germline, CDR1 SGHNT and CDR2 YYREEE (reference sequence). The DNA of the CDR3 is TGTGCCACATTCGGTCTGCTCAATGAGCAGTTCTTC. Its translation is CATFGLLNEQFF. Full variable domain (missing parts from reference TRBV5-4 and TRBJ2-1): ETGVTQSPTHLIKTRGQQVTLRCSSQSGHNTVSWYQQALGQGPQFIFQYYREEENGRGNFPPRFSGLQFPNYSSELNVNALELDDSALYLCATFGLLNEQFFGPGTRLTVL.

The chain links TRBV29-1 to TRBJ2-3; the match to TRBD2 covers 9 bases. Germline lookup yields CDR1 SQVTM and CDR2 ANQGSEA. The J segment lost 1 base and the V segment lost 7 bases, leaving 0 bases of the junction unmatched. CDR3 length: 12 amino acids. CDR3 loop: CSGTSGTDTQYF. The DNA for the CDR3 is TGCAGCGGGACTAGCGGCACAGATACGCAGTATTTT.

The chain recombines TRBV6-1 with TRBJ1-3; a possible D gene is TRBD1 (5 bases). V dropped 2 bases and J dropped 5 bases, with 10 bases sitting between them. The CDR3 has 14 amino acids. Per the germline V gene, CDR1 is MNHNS and CDR2 is SASEGT. The CDR3, as DNA: TGTGCCAGCAGTGAATACGACAGAAGAAACACCATATATTTT. Translated: CASSEYDRRNTIYF.

This clone has just a few counts. The chain recombines TRBV10-3 with TRBJ2-6, with no clear D. V shed 6 bases and J shed 0 bases, with 12 bases lying between them. The germline CDR1 and CDR2 sequences are ENHRY and SYGVKD. This CDR3 is 16 amino acids long. CDR3 nucleotide sequence: TGTGCCATCAGGGCAAGATCAGACTCTGGGGCCAACGTCCTGACTTTC. Its protein is CAIRARSDSGANVLTF.

The rearrangement joins TRBV20-1 to TRBJ1-1; no definite D call. Germline V lookup: CDR1 DFQATT, CDR2 SNEGSKA (reference sequence). Trimming left V 1 base short and J 7 bases short, with 7 bases between. The CDR3 has 11 amino acids. The CDR3 DNA follows: TGCAGTGCTAGAGGGGCTAATGAAGCTTTCTTT. It translates to CSARGANEAFF.

The chain uses TRBV2 and TRBJ1-5; D is possibly TRBD1 (5 bases). Trimming took off 6 bases at V and 1 base at J, with 7 bases between the two ends. CDR1 is SNHLY and CDR2 is FYNNEI in the germline V gene. This CDR3 spans 13 amino acids. The CDR3 DNA sequence: TGTGCCAGCAGGACAGAAAGCAATCAGCCCCAGCATTTT. Protein: CASRTESNQPQHF.

The chain employs TRBV4-2 and TRBJ2-1; 10 bases map to TRBD2. The CDR3 is 17 residues long. Germline CDR1 reads LGHNA; CDR2 reads YNFKEQ. Trimming at V came to 0 bases and at J to 6 bases, leaving 8 bases not matched to a gene. CDR3 amino acids: CASSQDPGTSVFNEQFF. CDR3 DNA: TGTGCCAGCAGCCAAGACCCAGGGACTAGCGTCTTCAATGAGCAGTTCTTC.

The rearrangement uses TRBV5-1 and TRBJ2-3; 7 bases align to TRBD2. Germline CDR1 is SGHRS and CDR2 is YFSETQ. Germline trimming cut 0 bases from V and 0 bases from J; bases unmatched to any gene: 4. The CDR3 is made up of 16 amino acids. As DNA, the CDR3 is TGCGCCAGCAGCTTGGAGGGGAGGGTTAGCACAGATACGCAGTATTTT. This encodes CASSLEGRVSTDTQYF.

J is TRBJ1-6 and V is TRBV7-8; 9 bases match TRBD1. The germline CDR1 and CDR2 sequences are SGHVS and FQNEAQ. The CDR3 length is 15 residues. Trimming removed 10 bases from V and 9 bases from J; junction bases left unmatched: 13. CDR3 loop: CATINPDRGPSPLHF. DNA for the CDR3: TGTGCCACCATAAACCCGGACAGGGGTCCTTCACCCCTCCACTTT.

This clone was detected only once. The rearrangement joins TRBV7-2 to TRBJ2-7; 11 bases agree with TRBD2. The ends lost 5 bases at V and 2 bases at J; junction bases unmatched: 5. Germline CDR1 is SGHTA and CDR2 is FQGNSA. This CDR3 has 15 residues. Here the CDR3 reads CASSVLAGGAYEQYF. As DNA, the CDR3 is TGTGCCAGCAGCGTTCTAGCGGGAGGTGCCTACGAGCAGTACTTC.

The DNA for the CDR3 is TGTGCCAGCAGCCAAGCGAACCTCATGGGGGCTTCTGGCTACACCTTC. Residues: CASSQANLMGASGYTF. The chain is built from TRBV3-1 (or the pseudogene TRBV3-2) and TRBJ1-2; the D gene is possibly TRBD1 (6 bases). The CDR3 runs to 16 residues. V lost 1 base to trimming and J lost 7 bases, with 19 bases between them. The germline gives CDR1 LGHDT, CDR2 YNNKEL (reference sequence).

The gene calls are TRBV30 and TRBJ1-1, with TRBD1 identical over 8 bases. This CDR3 contains 12 residues. With V trimmed by 2 bases and J by 5 bases, 1 base remained unmatched. Looked up from germline, CDR1 is GTSNPN and CDR2 is SVGIG (reference sequence). CDR3 nucleotide sequence: TGTGCCTGGAGTCAGGGGGCTACTGAAGCTTTCTTT. It translates to CAWSQGATEAFF.

The chain is built from TRBV10-3 and TRBJ2-2; D is uncertain. The V gene's germline CDR1 is ENHRY and CDR2 SYGVKD. The CDR3 has 16 residues. V was shortened by 7 bases and J by 0 bases, with 15 bases between the two germline ends. This chain's CDR3 is CAITPTASPNTGELFF. CDR3 coding DNA: TGTGCCATCACCCCTACGGCTAGTCCGAACACCGGGGAGCTGTTTTTT.

This rearrangement joins TRBV4-1 to TRBJ2-6, with no clear D. Germline lookup yields CDR1 MGHRA and CDR2 YSYEKL. The V end was cut by 0 bases, the J end by 0 bases, with 24 bases between. The CDR3 is 22 amino acids. In DNA form, the CDR3 reads TGCGCCAGCAGCCAAGATCTTTATTTCGTGGCAGGCCGAAACTCTGGGGCCAACGTCCTGACTTTC. Its protein is CASSQDLYFVAGRNSGANVLTF.